The clone carrying this TCR beta chain turned up a few times. The target antigen is unknown. Single cDNA molecules in the library carried unique molecular identifiers attached during preparation. TCRdb redid the calling of the RACE reads with MiXCR, one entry per CDR3 protein. The repertoire holds 84,000 or so distinct CDR3 sequences, approximately 9% seen once, with 2% to 3% in the top ten. Time point indicated: pre-sensitization, week 0. The sample's treatment: therapeutic diphenylcyclopropenone sensitization with weekly scalp DPC. V gave up 5 bases and J gave up 12 bases; unmatched junction bases: 14. This CDR3 has 15 residues. Germline V lookup: CDR1 MNHEY, CDR2 SVGAGI. These data belong to a study of human T cells and chemical hapten exposure. Study-level results: Expanded TCRs created a significantly greater count of big CDR3 similarity clusters than controls did.

The starting material was whole blood, obtained in connection with sensitization to the hapten diphenylcyclopropenone (DPC). The chain has TRBV6-5 and TRBJ2-3; 10 bases fit TRBD1. This clonotype was obtained from a middle-aged man with alopecia areata. Some clones in this sample may be carry-over from other donors' samples. CDR3 sequence reads: CASSLMTGGFWIQYF. Here the CDR3 DNA reads TGTGCCAGCAGTCTAATGACAGGGGGCTTTTGGATTCAGTATTTT.